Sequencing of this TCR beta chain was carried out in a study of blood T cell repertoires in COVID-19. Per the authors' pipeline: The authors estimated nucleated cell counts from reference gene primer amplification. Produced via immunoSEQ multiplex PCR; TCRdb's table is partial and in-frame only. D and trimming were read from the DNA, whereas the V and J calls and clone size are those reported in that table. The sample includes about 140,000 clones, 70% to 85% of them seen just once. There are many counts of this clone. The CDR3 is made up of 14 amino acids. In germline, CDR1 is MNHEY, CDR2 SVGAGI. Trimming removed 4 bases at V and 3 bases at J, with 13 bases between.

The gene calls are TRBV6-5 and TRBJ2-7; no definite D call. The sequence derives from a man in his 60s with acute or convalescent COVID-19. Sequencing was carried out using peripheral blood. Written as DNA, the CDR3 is TGTGCCAGCAGTTCCCGCCGGGTTAACTACGAGCAGTACTTC. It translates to CASSSRRVNYEQYF.